This is a list of T cell receptor beta chains from one sample in a study of control samples from healthy donors and cancer patients. TCRdb's table, derived via immunoSEQ multiplex PCR, lists solely in-frame clones and lacks some. The sample lists 50,000 or so clones; 80% were seen once. The sequencing sample was made of blood. The receptors here all came from a man between 70 and 80 years old in good health. Both conserved end residues are part of each CDR3. D genes are given only for firm matches. Clone size is given for some rows only: seen once, a few or many times, or a class if the clone is expanded.

j_call: TRBJ2-3; d_call: -; clone_size: -; v_call: TRBV7-8; cdr3_aa: CASSSTPWADTQYF; cdr3_nt: TGTGCCAGCAGCTCTACCCCTTGGGCGGATACGCAGTATTTT
j_call: TRBJ2-2; d_call: TRBD2; clone_size: few; v_call: TRBV13; cdr3_aa: CASTILSGSSTGELFF; cdr3_nt: TGTGCCAGCACCATACTTAGCGGGAGTAGCACCGGGGAGCTGTTTTTT
j_call: TRBJ2-7; d_call: TRBD2; clone_size: once; v_call: TRBV7-8; cdr3_aa: CASSRLAGKEQYF; cdr3_nt: TGTGCCAGCAGCCGACTAGCGGGAAAGGAGCAGTACTTC
j_call: TRBJ2-1; d_call: -; clone_size: -; v_call: TRBV20-1; cdr3_aa: CSASPPGLYNEQFF; cdr3_nt: TGCAGTGCTAGTCCCCCGGGCCTTTACAATGAGCAGTTCTTC
j_call: TRBJ2-5; d_call: -; clone_size: -; v_call: TRBV14; cdr3_aa: CASSHLGASRETQYF; cdr3_nt: TGTGCCAGCAGCCATCTGGGGGCGTCTCGGGAGACCCAGTACTTC
j_call: TRBJ2-7; d_call: -; clone_size: once; v_call: TRBV21-1; cdr3_aa: CASSKGRSGVGSYEQYF; cdr3_nt: TGTGCCAGCAGCAAAGGTCGCAGTGGTGTGGGATCCTACGAGCAGTACTTC
j_call: TRBJ1-1; d_call: -; clone_size: -; v_call: TRBV3-1/TRBV3-2; cdr3_aa: CASSPRSYTEAFF; cdr3_nt: TGTGCCAGCAGCCCCCGGTCGTACACTGAAGCTTTCTTT
j_call: TRBJ2-3; d_call: TRBD2; clone_size: -; v_call: TRBV5-5; cdr3_aa: CASSFRGLAGGSTDTQYF; cdr3_nt: TGTGCCAGCAGCTTCCGGGGGTTAGCGGGAGGGAGCACAGATACGCAGTATTTT
j_call: TRBJ1-3; d_call: -; clone_size: -; v_call: TRBV5-1; cdr3_aa: CASSPRGGDGNTIYF; cdr3_nt: TGCGCCAGCAGCCCCCGTGGAGGAGACGGAAACACCATATATTTT
j_call: TRBJ1-1; d_call: -; clone_size: -; v_call: TRBV28; cdr3_aa: CASSFFGRAAGTEAFF; cdr3_nt: TGTGCCAGCAGTTTTTTTGGCCGCGCTGCGGGCACTGAAGCTTTCTTT
j_call: TRBJ1-5; d_call: -; clone_size: -; v_call: TRBV7-9; cdr3_aa: CASSLFPQPQHF; cdr3_nt: TGTGCCAGCAGCTTATTTCCTCAGCCCCAGCATTTT
j_call: TRBJ1-6; d_call: -; clone_size: few; v_call: TRBV15; cdr3_aa: CATSNIAGLAANSPLHF; cdr3_nt: TGTGCCACCAGCAATATCGCCGGGTTGGCGGCTAATTCACCCCTCCACTTT